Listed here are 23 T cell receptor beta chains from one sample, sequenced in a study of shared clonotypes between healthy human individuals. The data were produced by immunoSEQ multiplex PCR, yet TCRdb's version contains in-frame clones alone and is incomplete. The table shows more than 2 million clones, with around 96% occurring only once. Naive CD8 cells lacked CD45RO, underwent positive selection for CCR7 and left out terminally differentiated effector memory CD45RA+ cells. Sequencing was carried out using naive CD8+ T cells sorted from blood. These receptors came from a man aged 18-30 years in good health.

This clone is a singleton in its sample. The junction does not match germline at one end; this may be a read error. The CDR3 sequence: CASSLEPQGNTIYF. The CDR3 DNA reads as TGTGCTAGCAGCTTGGAACCACAGGGCAACACCATATATTTT. The chain is built from TRBV7-7 and TRBJ1-3; D perhaps matches TRBD1 (6 bases). CDR1 SSHAT and CDR2 FNYEAQ come from the germline V gene (reference sequence). The CDR3 runs 14 residues.

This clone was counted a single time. The CDR3 is CASSPSTDAYEQYF. Written as DNA, the CDR3 is TGTGCCAGCAGTCCTTCGACAGACGCCTACGAGCAGTACTTC. The chain links TRBV27 to TRBJ2-7; TRBD1 might be the D (5 bases). V lost 5 bases to trimming and J lost 2 bases, with 13 bases between them. This CDR3 contains 14 residues. Germline V gene lookup returns CDR1 MNHEY and CDR2 SMNVEV (reference sequence).

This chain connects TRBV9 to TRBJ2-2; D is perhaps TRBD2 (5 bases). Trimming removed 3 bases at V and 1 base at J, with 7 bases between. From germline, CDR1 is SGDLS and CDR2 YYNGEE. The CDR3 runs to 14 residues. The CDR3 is CASSEGLNTGELFF. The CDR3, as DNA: TGTGCCAGCAGCGAAGGACTGAACACCGGGGAGCTGTTTTTT.

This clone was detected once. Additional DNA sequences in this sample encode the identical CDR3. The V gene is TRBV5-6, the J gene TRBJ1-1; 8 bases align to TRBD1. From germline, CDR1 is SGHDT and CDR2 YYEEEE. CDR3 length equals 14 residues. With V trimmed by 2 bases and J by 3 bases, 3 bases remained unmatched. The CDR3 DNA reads TGTGCCAGCAGCTTAGACAGGGGTTACACTGAAGCTTTCTTT. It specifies CASSLDRGYTEAFF.

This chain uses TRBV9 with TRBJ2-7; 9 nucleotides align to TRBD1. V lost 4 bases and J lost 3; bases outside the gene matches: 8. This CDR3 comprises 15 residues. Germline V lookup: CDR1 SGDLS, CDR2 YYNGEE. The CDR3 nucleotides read TGTGCCAGCAGCCAACACGGGACAGGGTTCTACGAGCAGTACTTC. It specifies CASSQHGTGFYEQYF.

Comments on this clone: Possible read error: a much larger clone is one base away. In DNA form, the CDR3 reads TGTGCCAGCAGTGAATGGGCGGACGAGCAGTACTTC. Its protein product is CASSEWADEQYF. V is TRBV2 and J is TRBJ2-7; no firm D call. The CDR3 totals 12 residues. The V end lost 2 bases, the J end lost 5 bases, and 7 bases lay between the germline ends. CDR1 is SNHLY, CDR2 FYNNEI, per germline.

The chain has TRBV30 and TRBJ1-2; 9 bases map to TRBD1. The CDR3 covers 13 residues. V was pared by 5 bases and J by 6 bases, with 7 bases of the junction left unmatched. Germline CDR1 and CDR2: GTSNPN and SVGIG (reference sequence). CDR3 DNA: TGTGCCTGGTACAGGGGGCATCTCCATGGCTACACCTTC. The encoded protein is CAWYRGHLHGYTF.

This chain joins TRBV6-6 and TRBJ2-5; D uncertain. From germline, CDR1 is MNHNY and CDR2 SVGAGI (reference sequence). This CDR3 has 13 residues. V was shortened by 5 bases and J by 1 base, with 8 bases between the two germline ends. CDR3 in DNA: TGTGCCAGCAGTACTCTAGGCCAAGAGACCCAGTACTTC. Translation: CASSTLGQETQYF.

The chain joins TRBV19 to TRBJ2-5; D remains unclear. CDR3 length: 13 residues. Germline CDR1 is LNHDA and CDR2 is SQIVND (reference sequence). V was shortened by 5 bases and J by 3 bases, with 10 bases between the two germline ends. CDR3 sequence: CASSVDVEETQYF. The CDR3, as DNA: TGTGCCAGTAGTGTCGACGTTGAAGAGACCCAGTACTTC.

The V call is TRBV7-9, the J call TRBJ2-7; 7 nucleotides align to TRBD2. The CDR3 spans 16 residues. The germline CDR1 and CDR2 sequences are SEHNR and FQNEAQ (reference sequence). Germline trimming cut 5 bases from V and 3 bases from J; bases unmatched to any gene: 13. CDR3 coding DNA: TGTGCCAGCAGCCCCCCCGAAGGTAGCGGGTTCTACGAGCAGTACTTC. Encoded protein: CASSPPEGSGFYEQYF.

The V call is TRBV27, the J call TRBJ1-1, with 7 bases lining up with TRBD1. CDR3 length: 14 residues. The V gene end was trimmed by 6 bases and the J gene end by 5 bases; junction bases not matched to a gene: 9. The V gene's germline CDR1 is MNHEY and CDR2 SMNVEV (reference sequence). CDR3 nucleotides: TGTGCCAGCAGCCAACTTGGGACAGCAACTGAAGCTTTCTTT. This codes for CASSQLGTATEAFF.

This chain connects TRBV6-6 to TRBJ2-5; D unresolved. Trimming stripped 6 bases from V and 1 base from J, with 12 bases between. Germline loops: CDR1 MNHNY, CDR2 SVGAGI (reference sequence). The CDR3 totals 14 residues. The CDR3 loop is CASSYTALQETQYF. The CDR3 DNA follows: TGTGCCAGCAGCTATACAGCCCTCCAAGAGACCCAGTACTTC.

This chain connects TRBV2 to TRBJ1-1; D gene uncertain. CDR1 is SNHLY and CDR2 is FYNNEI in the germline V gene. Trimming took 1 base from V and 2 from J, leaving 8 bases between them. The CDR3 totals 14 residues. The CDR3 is CASSEGPGNTEAFF. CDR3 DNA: TGTGCCAGCAGTGAAGGTCCGGGCAACACTGAAGCTTTCTTT.

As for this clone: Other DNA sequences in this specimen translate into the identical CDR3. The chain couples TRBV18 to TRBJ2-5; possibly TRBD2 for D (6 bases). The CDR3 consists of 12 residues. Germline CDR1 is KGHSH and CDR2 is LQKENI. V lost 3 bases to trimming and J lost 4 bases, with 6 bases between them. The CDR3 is CASSPGGETQYF. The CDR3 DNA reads TGTGCCAGCTCACCGGGAGGAGAGACCCAGTACTTC. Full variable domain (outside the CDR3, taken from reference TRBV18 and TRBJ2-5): NAGVMQNPRHLVRRRGQEARLRCSPMKGHSHVYWYRQLPEEGLKFMVYLQKENIIDESGMPKERFSAEFPKEGPSILRIQQVVRGDSAAYFCASSPGGETQYFGPGTRLLVL.

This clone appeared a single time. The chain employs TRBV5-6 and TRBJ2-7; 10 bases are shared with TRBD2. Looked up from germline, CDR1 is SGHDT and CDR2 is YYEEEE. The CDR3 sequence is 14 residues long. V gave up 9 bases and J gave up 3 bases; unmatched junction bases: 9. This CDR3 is CATTLAGSDYEQYF. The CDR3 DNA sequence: TGTGCCACCACACTAGCGGGAAGTGACTACGAGCAGTACTTC.

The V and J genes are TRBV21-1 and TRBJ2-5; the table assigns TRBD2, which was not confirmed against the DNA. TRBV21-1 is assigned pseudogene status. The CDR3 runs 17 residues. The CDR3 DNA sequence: TGTGCCAGCAGCACTCCGGGACTAGCGGGAGGCGGAGAGACCCAGTACTTC. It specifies CASSTPGLAGGGETQYF.

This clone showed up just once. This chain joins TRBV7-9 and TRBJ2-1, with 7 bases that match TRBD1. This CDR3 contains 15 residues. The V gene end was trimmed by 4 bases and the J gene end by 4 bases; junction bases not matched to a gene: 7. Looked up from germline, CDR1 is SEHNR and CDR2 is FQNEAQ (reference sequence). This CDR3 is CASSSSRDSYNEQFF. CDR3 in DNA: TGTGCCAGCAGCTCCTCCCGGGACAGTTACAATGAGCAGTTCTTC.

Here the CDR3 reads CASSAPRLGDGGNEQFF. CDR3 DNA sequence: TGTGCCAGCAGCGCCCCTCGCTTAGGTGATGGTGGCAATGAGCAGTTCTTC. The chain has TRBV9 and TRBJ2-1; D is ambiguous. V was cut by 3 bases and J by 6 bases, with 22 bases left in between. Germline V gene lookup returns CDR1 SGDLS and CDR2 YYNGEE. This CDR3 is built from 17 residues.

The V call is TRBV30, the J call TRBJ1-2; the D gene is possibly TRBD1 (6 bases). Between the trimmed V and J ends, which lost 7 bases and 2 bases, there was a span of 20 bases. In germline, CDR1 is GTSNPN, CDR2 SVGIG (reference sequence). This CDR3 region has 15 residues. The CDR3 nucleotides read TGTGCCTTCCTAGGGGGGTCCGCTAGAAACTATGGCTACACCTTC. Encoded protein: CAFLGGSARNYGYTF.

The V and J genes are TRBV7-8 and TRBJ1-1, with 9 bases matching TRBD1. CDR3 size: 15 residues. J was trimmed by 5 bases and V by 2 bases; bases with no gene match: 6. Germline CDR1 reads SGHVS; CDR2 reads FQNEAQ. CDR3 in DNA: TGTGCCAGCAGCTTATCCGGGACAGGGAGGACTGAAGCTTTCTTT. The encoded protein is CASSLSGTGRTEAFF.

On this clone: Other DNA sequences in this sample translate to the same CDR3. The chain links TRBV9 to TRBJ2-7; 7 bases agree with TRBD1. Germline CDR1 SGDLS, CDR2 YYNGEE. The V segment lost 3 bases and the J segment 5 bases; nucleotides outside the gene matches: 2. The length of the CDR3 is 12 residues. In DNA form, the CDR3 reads TGTGCCAGCAGCGGTACAGGGGACGAGCAGTACTTC. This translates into CASSGTGDEQYF.

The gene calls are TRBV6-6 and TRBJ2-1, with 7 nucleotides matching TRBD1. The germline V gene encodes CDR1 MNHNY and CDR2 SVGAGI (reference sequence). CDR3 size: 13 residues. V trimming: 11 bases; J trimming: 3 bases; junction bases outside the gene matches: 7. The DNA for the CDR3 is TGTGCCGGACAGGACCAAATCTACAATGAGCAGTTCTTC. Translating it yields CAGQDQIYNEQFF.

This CDR3 reads CASSRLAGGSDTQYF. Here the CDR3 DNA reads TGTGCCAGCAGCAGACTAGCGGGAGGATCGGATACGCAGTATTTT. The chain is built from TRBV6-6 and TRBJ2-3, with 13 nucleotides matching TRBD2. V lost 6 bases to trimming and J lost 6 bases; unmatched junction nucleotides: 6. In germline, CDR1 is MNHNY, CDR2 SVGAGI (reference sequence). The CDR3 contains 15 residues.